This T cell receptor beta chain was identified in a study of regulatory dendritic cells for organ transplantation. Overall study context: On day 6, the dendritic cells were exposed to LPS.

About this clone: As yet, its antigen is unknown.

Looked up from germline, CDR1 is SEHNR and CDR2 is FQNEAQ (reference sequence). The length of the CDR3 is 15 residues. Trimming took 1 base from V and 6 from J; bases not matched to a gene: 3. Sorted subsets were CFSE-labeled and cultured four to six days with allogeneic dendritic cells. Measured with immunoSEQ multiplex PCR; TCRdb has only the in-frame clones, and not every one. The table records about 4,200 clones, 60% of them present only once. This sequence was found in a human donor in good health. The specimen sequenced was memory CD8+ T cells from blood cultured with regulatory dendritic cells. Subset meaning: CD45RO+ memory T cells. J is TRBJ2-1 and V is TRBV7-9, with 10 bases fitting TRBD2. The CDR3 here is CASSLGAGGPNEQFF. As DNA, the CDR3 is TGTGCCAGCAGCTTAGGAGCGGGGGGGCCCAATGAGCAGTTCTTC.